This TCR beta chain originates from a study of cytomegalovirus exposure and HLA in healthy donors. Amplification used 60 Vbeta primers and 13 Jbeta primers. The repertoire was sequenced with immunoSEQ multiplex PCR; TCRdb's copy has only in-frame clones and lacks some. The data hold under 250,000 clones, with roughly 78% observed a single time. Germline V gives CDR1 SGHDN, CDR2 FVKESK. The CDR3 sequence is 15 residues long. Between the trimmed V and J ends, which lost 2 bases and 1 base, there was a span of 11 bases. The chain is built from TRBV14 and TRBJ1-1; TRBD1 is a possible D gene (5 bases). Material for sequencing was PBMCs. This sequence was found in a boy between 10 and 17 years old in good health and CMV-seronegative. In nucleotides, the CDR3 is TGTGCCAGCAGCCAACTCATACAGGCGAACACTGAAGCTTTCTTT. Amino acid sequence: CASSQLIQANTEAFF.